This TCR beta chain was recorded in a study of blood T cell repertoires in COVID-19. Turning to the study itself: Nucleic acid was either cDNA or gDNA, and it came from T cells, B-cell-depleted T cells, or PBMCs.

The germline V gene encodes CDR1 SNHLY and CDR2 FYNNEI. There are 17 residues in the CDR3. After removal of 4 bases from V and 0 bases from J, the junction contained 4 bases not matched to a gene. Methods used by the authors: Reference gene primer amplification in the assay estimated nucleated cell counts. The method was immunoSEQ multiplex PCR; TCRdb's version includes in-frame clones alone and lacks a portion of them. The V and J calls and clone size are taken from that table; D and trimming were inferred from the DNA. The table shows a few hundred thousand clones, with roughly 85% occurring only once.

This chain joins TRBV2 and TRBJ1-5, with 12 nucleotides matching TRBD1. This TCR came from a woman aged 40-49 years with acute COVID-19. The sequencing input was PBMCs or T cells enriched from blood (not recorded which). CDR3 amino acids: CASSGRGQGASNQPQHF. The CDR3 DNA reads as TGTGCCAGCAGTGGGAGGGGACAGGGGGCTAGCAATCAGCCCCAGCATTTT. Full variable domain (remainder filled in from reference TRBV2 and TRBJ1-5): EPEVTQTPSHQVTQMGQEVILRCVPISNHLYFYWYRQILGQKVEFLVSFYNNEISEKSEIFDDQFSVERPDGSNFTLKIRSTKLEDSAMYFCASSGRGQGASNQPQHFGDGTRLSIL.